This T cell receptor beta chain is drawn from a study of shared clonotypes between healthy human individuals. Study background: The composition of the donors was a couple of women and three men aged 18 to 49.

As concerns this clone: Its antigen is still unknown.

Germline-derived CDR1 and CDR2 are SGHRS and YFSETQ. V gave up 0 bases and J gave up 3 bases, with 7 bases separating them. This CDR3 is built from 14 residues. Notes on the study in general: When compared with the clonotypes that were shared by all four sorted-subset donors, the non-shared clonotypes turned out to have lower generation probabilities. Sharing across several donors was seen in 5% to 5.5% of naive CD4 clonotypes. A generally larger estimated richness was seen in naive subsets than in memory subsets.

Libraries were prepared by immunoSEQ multiplex PCR; TCRdb keeps only in-frame clonotypes and omits some of them. The sample yields around 2.5 million clones, roughly 93% seen once. The TCR originated in a man aged 18 to 29 in good health. Some clones in this sample may be carry-over from other donors' samples. Sequencing used naive CD4+ T cells from PBMCs. The subset was: CD45RA+ positively selected. This sequence joins TRBV5-1 and TRBJ2-4; no clear D. This CDR3 is CASSLVPDKNIQYF. CDR3 in DNA: TGCGCCAGCAGCTTGGTCCCCGACAAAAACATTCAGTACTTC.